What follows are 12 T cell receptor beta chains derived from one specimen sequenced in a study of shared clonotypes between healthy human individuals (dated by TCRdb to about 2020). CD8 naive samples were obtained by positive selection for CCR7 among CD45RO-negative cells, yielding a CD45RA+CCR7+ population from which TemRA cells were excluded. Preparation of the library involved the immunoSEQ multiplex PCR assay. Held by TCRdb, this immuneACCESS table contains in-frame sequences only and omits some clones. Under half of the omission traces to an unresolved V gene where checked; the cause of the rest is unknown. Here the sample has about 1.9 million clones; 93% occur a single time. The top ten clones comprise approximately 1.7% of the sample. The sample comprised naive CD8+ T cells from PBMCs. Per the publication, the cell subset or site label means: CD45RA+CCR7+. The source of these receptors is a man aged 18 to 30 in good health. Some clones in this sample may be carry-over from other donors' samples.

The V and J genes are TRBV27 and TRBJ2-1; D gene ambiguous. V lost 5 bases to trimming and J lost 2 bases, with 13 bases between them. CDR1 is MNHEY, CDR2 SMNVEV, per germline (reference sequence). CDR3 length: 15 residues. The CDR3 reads CASSAYQSAYNEQFF. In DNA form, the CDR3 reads TGTGCCAGCAGTGCCTATCAGTCTGCCTACAATGAGCAGTTCTTC.

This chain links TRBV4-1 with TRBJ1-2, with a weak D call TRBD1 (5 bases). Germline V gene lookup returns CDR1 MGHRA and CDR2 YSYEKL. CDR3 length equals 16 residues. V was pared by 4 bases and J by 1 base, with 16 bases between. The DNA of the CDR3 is TGCGCCAGCAGCCCTAACTGGGGCGAACTTAACTATGGCTACACCTTC. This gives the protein CASSPNWGELNYGYTF.

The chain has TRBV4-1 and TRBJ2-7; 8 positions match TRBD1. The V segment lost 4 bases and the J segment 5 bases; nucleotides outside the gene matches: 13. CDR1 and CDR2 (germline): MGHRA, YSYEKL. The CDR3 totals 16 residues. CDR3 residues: CASSPSRDRRFDEQYF. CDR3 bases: TGCGCCAGCAGCCCAAGCCGGGACAGGAGGTTCGACGAGCAGTACTTC.

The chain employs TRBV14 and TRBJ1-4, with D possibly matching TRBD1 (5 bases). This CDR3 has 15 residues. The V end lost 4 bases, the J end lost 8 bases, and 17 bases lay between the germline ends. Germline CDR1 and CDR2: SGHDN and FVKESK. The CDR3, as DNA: TGTGCCAGCAGCCCATCGGCGAGGGGTTGGGAAAAACTGTTTTTT. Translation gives CASSPSARGWEKLFF. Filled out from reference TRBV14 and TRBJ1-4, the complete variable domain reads EAGVTQFPSHSVIEKGQTVTLRCDPISGHDNLYWYRRVMGKEIKFLLHFVKESKQDESGMPNNRFLAERTGGTYSTLKVQPAELEDSGVYFCASSPSARGWEKLFFGSGTQLSVL.

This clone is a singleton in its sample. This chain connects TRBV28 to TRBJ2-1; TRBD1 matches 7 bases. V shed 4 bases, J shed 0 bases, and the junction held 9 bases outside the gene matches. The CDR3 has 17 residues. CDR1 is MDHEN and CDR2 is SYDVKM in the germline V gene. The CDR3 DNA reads TGTGCCAGCAGTTCCCGCCTGGCAGGGGGCTCCTACAATGAGCAGTTCTTC. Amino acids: CASSSRLAGGSYNEQFF.

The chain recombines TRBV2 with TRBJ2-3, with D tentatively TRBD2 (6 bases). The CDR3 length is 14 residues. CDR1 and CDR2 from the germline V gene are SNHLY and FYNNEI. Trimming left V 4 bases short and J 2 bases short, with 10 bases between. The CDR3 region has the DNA TGTGCCAGCAGTGCTAGCGTCGCCACAGATACGCAGTATTTT. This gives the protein CASSASVATDTQYF.

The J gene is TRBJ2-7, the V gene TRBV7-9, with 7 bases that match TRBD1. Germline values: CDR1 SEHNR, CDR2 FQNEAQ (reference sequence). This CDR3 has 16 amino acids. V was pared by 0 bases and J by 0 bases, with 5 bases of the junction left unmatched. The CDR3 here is CASSLAGTEHSYEQYF. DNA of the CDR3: TGTGCCAGCAGCTTAGCCGGGACAGAGCACTCCTACGAGCAGTACTTC.

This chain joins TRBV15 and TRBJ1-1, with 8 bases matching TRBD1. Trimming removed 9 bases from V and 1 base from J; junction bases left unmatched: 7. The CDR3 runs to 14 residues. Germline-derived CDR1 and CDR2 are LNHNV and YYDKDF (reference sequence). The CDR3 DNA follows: TGTGCCACTCGCAGGGGGCCCTCGAACACTGAAGCTTTCTTT. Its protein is CATRRGPSNTEAFF. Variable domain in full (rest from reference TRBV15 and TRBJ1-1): DAMVIQNPRYQVTQFGKPVTLSCSQTLNHNVMYWYQQKSSQAPKLLFHYYDKDFNNEADTPDNFQSRRPNTSFCFLDIRSPGLGDTAMYLCATRRGPSNTEAFFGQGTRLTVV.

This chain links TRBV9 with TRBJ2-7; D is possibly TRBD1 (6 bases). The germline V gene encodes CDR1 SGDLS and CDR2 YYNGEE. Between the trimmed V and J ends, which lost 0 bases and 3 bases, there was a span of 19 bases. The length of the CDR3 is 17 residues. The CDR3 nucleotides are TGTGCCAGCAGCGTAGGGTTGGGGGCCCAGAAAGGCTACGAGCAGTACTTC. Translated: CASSVGLGAQKGYEQYF. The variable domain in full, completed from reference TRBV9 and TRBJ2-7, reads DSGVTQTPKHLITATGQRVTLRCSPRSGDLSVYWYQQSLDQGLQFLIQYYNGEERAKGNILERFSAQQFPDLHSELNLSSLELGDSALYFCASSVGLGAQKGYEQYFGPGTRLTVT.

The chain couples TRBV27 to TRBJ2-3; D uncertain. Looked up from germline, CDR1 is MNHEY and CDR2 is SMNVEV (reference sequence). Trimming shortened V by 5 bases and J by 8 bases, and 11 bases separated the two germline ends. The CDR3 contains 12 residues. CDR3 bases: TGTGCCAGCAGTCCCGCTACGGGTACGCAGTATTTT. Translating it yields CASSPATGTQYF.

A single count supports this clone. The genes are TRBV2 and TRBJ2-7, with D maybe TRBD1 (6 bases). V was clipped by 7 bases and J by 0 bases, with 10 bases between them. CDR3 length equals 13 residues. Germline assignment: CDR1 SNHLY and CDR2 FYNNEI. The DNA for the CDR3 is TGTGCCAGCACGGACAGACCCTCCTACGAGCAGTACTTC. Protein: CASTDRPSYEQYF.

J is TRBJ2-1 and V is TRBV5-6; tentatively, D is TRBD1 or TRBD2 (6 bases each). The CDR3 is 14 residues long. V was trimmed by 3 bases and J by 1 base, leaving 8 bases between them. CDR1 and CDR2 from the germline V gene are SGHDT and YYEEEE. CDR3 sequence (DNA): TGTGCCAGCAGCTGGGGGGCGTCCTACAATGAGCAGTTCTTC. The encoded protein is CASSWGASYNEQFF.